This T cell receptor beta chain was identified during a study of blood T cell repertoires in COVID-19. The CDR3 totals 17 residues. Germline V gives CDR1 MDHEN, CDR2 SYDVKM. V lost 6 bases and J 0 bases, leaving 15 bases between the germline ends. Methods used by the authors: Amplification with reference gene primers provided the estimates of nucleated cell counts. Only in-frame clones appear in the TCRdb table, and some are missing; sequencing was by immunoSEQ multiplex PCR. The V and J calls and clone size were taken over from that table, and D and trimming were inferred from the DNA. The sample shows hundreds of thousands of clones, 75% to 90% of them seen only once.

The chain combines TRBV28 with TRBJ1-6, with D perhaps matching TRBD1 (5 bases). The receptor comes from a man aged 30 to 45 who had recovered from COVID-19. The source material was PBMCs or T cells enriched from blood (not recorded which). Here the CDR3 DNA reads TGTGCCAGCAGCCATGGGGGGTTTGGCTCCTATAATTCACCCCTCCACTTT. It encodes CASSHGGFGSYNSPLHF.